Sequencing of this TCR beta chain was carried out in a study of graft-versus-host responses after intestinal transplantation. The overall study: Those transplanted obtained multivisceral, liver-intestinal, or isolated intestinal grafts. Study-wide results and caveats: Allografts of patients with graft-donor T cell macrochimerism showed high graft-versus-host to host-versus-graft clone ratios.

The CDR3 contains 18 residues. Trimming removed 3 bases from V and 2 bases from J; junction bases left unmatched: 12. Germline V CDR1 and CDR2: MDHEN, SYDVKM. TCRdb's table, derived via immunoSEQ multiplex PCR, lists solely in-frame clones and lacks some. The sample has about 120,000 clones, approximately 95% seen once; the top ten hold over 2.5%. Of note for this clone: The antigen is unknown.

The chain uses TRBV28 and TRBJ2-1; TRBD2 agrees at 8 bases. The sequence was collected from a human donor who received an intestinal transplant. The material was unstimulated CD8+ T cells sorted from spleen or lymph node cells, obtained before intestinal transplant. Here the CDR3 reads CASSLPGASGSAYNEQFF. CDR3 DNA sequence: TGTGCCAGCAGTTTGCCTGGGGCGAGCGGGAGCGCCTACAATGAGCAGTTCTTC.